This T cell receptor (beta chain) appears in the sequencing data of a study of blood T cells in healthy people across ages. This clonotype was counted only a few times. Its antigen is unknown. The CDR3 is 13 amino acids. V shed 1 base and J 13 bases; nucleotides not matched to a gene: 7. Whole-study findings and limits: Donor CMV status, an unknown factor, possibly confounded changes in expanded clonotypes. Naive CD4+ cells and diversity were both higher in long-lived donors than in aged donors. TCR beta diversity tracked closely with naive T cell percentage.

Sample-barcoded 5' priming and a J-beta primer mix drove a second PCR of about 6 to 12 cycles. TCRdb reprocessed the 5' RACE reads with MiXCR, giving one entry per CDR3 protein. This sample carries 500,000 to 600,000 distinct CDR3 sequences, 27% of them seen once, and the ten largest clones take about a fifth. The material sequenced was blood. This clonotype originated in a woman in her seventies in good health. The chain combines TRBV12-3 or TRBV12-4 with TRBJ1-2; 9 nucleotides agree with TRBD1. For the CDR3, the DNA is TGTGCCAGCAGTTTAGACAGGGGGCGTCGGGGCACCTTC. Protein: CASSLDRGRRGTF.